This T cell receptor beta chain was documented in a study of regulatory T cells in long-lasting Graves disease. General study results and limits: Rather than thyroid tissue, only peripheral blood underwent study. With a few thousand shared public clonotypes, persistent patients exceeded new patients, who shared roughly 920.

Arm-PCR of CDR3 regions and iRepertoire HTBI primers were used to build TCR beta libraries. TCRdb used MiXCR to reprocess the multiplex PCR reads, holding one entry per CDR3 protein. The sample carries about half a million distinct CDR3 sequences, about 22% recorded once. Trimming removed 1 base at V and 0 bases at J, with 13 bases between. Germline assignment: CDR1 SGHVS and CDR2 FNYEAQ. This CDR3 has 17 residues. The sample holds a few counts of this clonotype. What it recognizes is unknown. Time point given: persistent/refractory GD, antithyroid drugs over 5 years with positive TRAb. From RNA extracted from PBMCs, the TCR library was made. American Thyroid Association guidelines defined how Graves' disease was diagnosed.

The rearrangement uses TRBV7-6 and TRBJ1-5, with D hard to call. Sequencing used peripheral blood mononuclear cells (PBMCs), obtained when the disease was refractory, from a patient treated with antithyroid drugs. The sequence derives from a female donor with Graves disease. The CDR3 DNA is TGTGCCAGCAGCTTAGGAGTCGGGCGCGATAGCAATCAGCCCCAGCATTTT. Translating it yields CASSLGVGRDSNQPQHF.